Listed below are T cell receptor beta chains from one sample, sequenced in a study of shared clonotypes between healthy human individuals. Profiled with immunoSEQ multiplex PCR; TCRdb holds only in-frame clones, not every one. This table has approximately 340,000 clones, under 80% appearing once. The sequenced sample was memory CD4+ T cells sorted from blood. These receptors all stem from a man aged 25-40 years in good health. The CDR3 runs from the conserved cysteine through the conserved F or W. Fields, in order: D gene, J gene, V gene, clone size, CDR3 protein, CDR3 DNA. The D gene is left open where the match is weak. Size is omitted from some rows. Given values are once, few, many or a class for expanded clones.

NA TRBJ2-5 TRBV2 NA CASSEGGPGTPMRTQYF TGTGCCAGCAGTGAAGGGGGCCCCGGGACCCCTATGCGGACCCAGTACTTC
NA TRBJ1-5 TRBV6-5 few CASSYLGGDQPQHF TGTGCCAGCAGTTATTTGGGCGGCGATCAGCCCCAGCATTTT
TRBD1 TRBJ1-2 TRBV5-1 few CASSLAGQGIHGYTF TGCGCCAGCAGCTTGGCGGGACAGGGAATACATGGCTACACCTTC
NA TRBJ2-2 TRBV10-3 once CAISDPSGIRLTGELFF TGTGCCATCAGTGATCCCTCGGGGATACGGCTGACCGGGGAGCTGTTTTTT
NA TRBJ2-1 TRBV6-6 NA CASSSLSFGNEQFF TGTGCCAGCAGTTCCCTATCCTTCGGCAATGAGCAGTTCTTC
TRBD2 TRBJ2-3 TRBV4-3 NA CASSPSGPTDTQYF TGCGCCAGCAGCCCTAGCGGACCCACAGATACGCAGTATTTT
NA TRBJ2-1 TRBV7-6 many CASSIALRAGEQFF TGTGCCAGCAGCATAGCCCTCAGGGCTGGTGAGCAGTTCTTC
NA TRBJ2-7 TRBV20-1 NA CSASMMSGQYF TGCAGTGCTAGTATGATGAGTGGGCAGTACTTC
NA TRBJ1-5 TRBV9 NA CASSTEGGQPQHF TGTGCCAGCAGCACCGAGGGGGGTCAGCCCCAGCATTTT
NA TRBJ2-5 TRBV4-1 NA CASSQGPPGEIQETQYF TGCGCCAGCAGCCAAGGACCGCCCGGGGAGATACAAGAGACCCAGTACTTC
NA TRBJ2-1 TRBV5-4 NA CASSLKLAAAEQFF TGTGCCAGCAGCTTGAAGTTAGCGGCGGCTGAGCAGTTCTTC
NA TRBJ2-1 TRBV5-4 few CASSQKAWAIQFF TGTGCCAGCAGCCAGAAGGCGTGGGCGATCCAGTTCTTC
NA TRBJ1-1 TRBV15 NA CATSASGNTEAFF TGTGCCACCAGCGCATCCGGGAACACTGAAGCTTTCTTT
NA TRBJ2-2 TRBV6-6 many CASSQINTGELFF TGTGCCAGCAGTCAAATAAACACCGGGGAGCTGTTTTTT
NA TRBJ1-1 TRBV6-1 NA CASFRGSNTEAFF TGTGCCAGCTTCCGGGGTTCGAACACTGAAGCTTTCTTT
NA TRBJ2-1 TRBV5-1 NA CASSFSGPQSSYNEQFF TGCGCCAGCAGCTTCTCGGGGCCTCAGAGCTCCTACAATGAGCAGTTCTTC
NA TRBJ1-5 TRBV28 NA CASSAQRSNQPQHF TGTGCCAGCAGTGCCCAGAGGAGCAATCAGCCCCAGCATTTT
TRBD2 TRBJ2-3 TRBV10-3 NA CAISDSGRRGNTDTQYF TGTGCCATCAGTGATAGCGGGAGGAGGGGTAACACAGATACGCAGTATTTT
TRBD2 TRBJ2-1 TRBV27 NA CASRRLAGGYEQFF TGTGCCAGCAGGCGACTAGCGGGTGGGTATGAGCAGTTCTTC
TRBD2 TRBJ2-3 TRBV4-1 few CASSQDRGAGGGTDTQYF TGCGCCAGCAGCCAAGATCGGGGAGCGGGAGGCGGGACAGATACGCAGTATTTT
NA TRBJ1-3 TRBV5-6 many CASSFGSATSGNTIYF TGTGCCAGCAGCTTCGGCTCCGCCACCTCTGGAAACACCATATATTTT
TRBD2 TRBJ2-3 TRBV5-1 once CASQTSGNTDTQYF TGCGCCAGCCAAACTAGCGGGAACACAGATACGCAGTATTTT
NA TRBJ2-7 TRBV9 NA CASSARPGYEQYF TGTGCCAGCAGTGCTCGACCAGGCTACGAGCAGTACTTC
TRBD2 TRBJ2-3 TRBV6-5 NA CASSRLAGRTDTQYF TGTGCCAGCAGCCGCCTAGCGGGGCGCACAGATACGCAGTATTTT
NA TRBJ2-7 TRBV5-1 NA CASSLDPSVEQYF TGCGCCAGCAGTTTAGATCCCAGTGTCGAGCAGTACTTC
NA TRBJ2-1 TRBV7-3 NA CASSVDRDPAYNEQFF TGTGCCAGCAGCGTAGACCGGGACCCCGCCTACAATGAGCAGTTCTTC
NA TRBJ1-1 TRBV5-8 NA CASSLGEMNTEAFF TGTGCCAGCAGCTTGGGGGAGATGAACACTGAAGCTTTCTTT
NA TRBJ2-1 TRBV7-7 NA CASSLAERTGVDSGRGGEQFF TGTGCCAGCAGCTTAGCGGAACGGACAGGGGTCGATAGCGGGAGAGGGGGTGAGCAGTTCTTC
TRBD1 TRBJ2-2 TRBV5-4 NA CASSSNTGTGTGELFF TGTGCCAGCAGTTCGAACACCGGGACAGGAACCGGGGAGCTGTTTTTT
TRBD1 TRBJ2-1 TRBV5-1 once CASSLGDRGIDEQFF TGCGCCAGCAGCTTGGGGGACAGGGGTATCGATGAGCAGTTCTTC
NA TRBJ1-3 TRBV19 NA CASSIGLGNTIYF TGTGCCAGTAGTATAGGCCTGGGAAACACCATATATTTT
NA TRBJ2-7 TRBV28 NA CASSPRRGSYEQYF TGTGCCAGCAGTCCGAGGAGGGGAAGCTACGAGCAGTACTTC
TRBD1 TRBJ1-5 TRBV5-1 NA CASSLGTGSLAQPQHF TGCGCCAGCAGCTTGGGGACAGGGAGTTTAGCTCAGCCCCAGCATTTT
TRBD2 TRBJ2-7 TRBV2 few CASSEQGLAHSQQYF TGTGCCAGCAGTGAACAGGGACTAGCGCATAGCCAGCAGTACTTC
NA TRBJ1-5 TRBV2 NA CASSPPVGGFASLPQHF TGTGCCAGCAGTCCCCCCGTGGGGGGTTTCGCCTCCCTCCCCCAGCATTTT
NA TRBJ2-2 TRBV11-2 NA CASSLRANTGELFF TGTGCCAGCAGCCTCCGGGCTAACACCGGGGAGCTGTTTTTT
NA TRBJ2-2 TRBV5-1 NA CASSLSRRELFF TGCGCCAGCAGCTTAAGTAGACGGGAGCTGTTTTTT
NA TRBJ1-2 TRBV28 once CASSPGGRFGGYTF TGTGCCAGCTCCCCTGGGGGGCGCTTTGGAGGCTACACCTTC
TRBD2 TRBJ2-1 TRBV5-1 NA CASTHSGSTYNEQFF TGCGCCAGCACCCATAGCGGGAGTACCTACAATGAGCAGTTCTTC
TRBD1 TRBJ1-4 TRBV5-1 NA CASSSTSPTGWGTTNEKLFF TGCGCCAGCAGCTCAACCAGTCCGACAGGGTGGGGTACAACTAATGAAAAACTGTTTTTT
NA TRBJ1-2 TRBV27 NA CASSFGGRVRYGYTF TGTGCCAGCAGTTTTGGGGGCAGGGTGAGGTATGGCTACACCTTC
NA TRBJ2-7 TRBV19 NA CASSMGRVAYEQYF TGTGCCAGTTCCATGGGCAGGGTGGCCTACGAGCAGTACTTC
NA TRBJ1-5 TRBV29-1 few CSGGGGGNQPQHF TGCAGCGGTGGGGGTGGAGGCAATCAGCCCCAGCATTTT
TRBD2 TRBJ2-7 TRBV10-1 NA CASSDSRGLAGSSEQYF TGCGCCAGCAGTGACTCCCGCGGACTAGCGGGATCGTCCGAGCAGTACTTC
TRBD2 TRBJ2-1 TRBV14 few CASSPGTSGRNEQFF TGTGCCAGCAGCCCTGGGACTAGCGGGAGGAATGAGCAGTTCTTC
TRBD1 TRBJ1-3 TRBV6-5 NA CASSYTGQFSGNTIYF TGTGCCAGCAGTTACACGGGACAGTTCTCTGGAAACACCATATATTTT
TRBD1 TRBJ1-2 TRBV6-6 NA CASSGGFGYGYTF TGTGCCAGTTCAGGGGGCTTCGGCTATGGCTACACCTTC
NA TRBJ2-7 TRBV2 NA CASSEGFSAEGYEQYF TGTGCCAGCAGTGAAGGTTTTTCAGCCGAGGGCTACGAGCAGTACTTC
NA TRBJ2-1 TRBV19 NA CASSIASGVSYEQFF TGTGCCAGTAGTATAGCCTCGGGAGTTAGCTATGAGCAGTTCTTC
NA TRBJ1-2 TRBV10-3 NA CAICSGRENNQANYGYTF TGTGCCATCTGTTCCGGACGGGAAAACAATCAAGCTAACTATGGCTACACCTTC
TRBD2 TRBJ2-3 TRBV2 NA CASSGARSGGRDTQYF TGTGCCAGCAGCGGGGCGAGGTCGGGAGGGCGAGATACGCAGTATTTT
TRBD1 TRBJ1-2 TRBV25-1 few CASRPPRDRPNYGYTF TGTGCCAGCAGGCCCCCACGGGACAGACCTAACTATGGCTACACCTTC
TRBD2 TRBJ2-7 TRBV18 NA CASSPLAGPTDEQYF TGTGCCAGCTCACCCCTAGCGGGACCAACGGACGAGCAGTACTTC
TRBD2 TRBJ2-3 TRBV5-1 NA CASSLGTSDRTDTQYF TGCGCCAGCAGCTTGGGGACTAGCGACCGCACAGATACGCAGTATTTT
TRBD2 TRBJ2-1 TRBV4-1 NA CASSRFGRERNEQFF TGCGCCAGCAGCCGCTTCGGGCGGGAGAGGAATGAGCAGTTCTTC
NA TRBJ2-7 TRBV6-5 NA CASSLGYEQYF TGTGCCAGCAGCCTCGGCTACGAGCAGTACTTC
NA TRBJ1-2 TRBV25-1 many CASSVPGPGMGGYTF TGTGCCAGCAGTGTACCGGGGCCCGGGATGGGTGGCTACACCTTC
NA TRBJ2-7 TRBV5-5 many CASSSGSHSSYEQYF TGTGCCAGCAGCTCCGGCTCCCATAGCTCCTACGAGCAGTACTTC